These 4 T cell receptor beta chains were sequenced from one sample in a study of identical twins. TCRdb itself ran the 5' RACE reads through MiXCR, one entry per CDR3 protein. The table has about 530,000 distinct CDR3 sequences, approximately 16% seen once. These data also featured in a second study, about yellow fever vaccine responses in identical twins.

The sequenced sample was CD4+ T cells sorted from blood. The source is a woman between 18 and 29 years old in good health.

The genes are TRBV27 and TRBJ2-7; D ambiguous. V lost 2 bases and J 0 bases, leaving 8 bases between the germline ends. Germline-derived CDR1 and CDR2 are MNHEY and SMNVEV (reference sequence). The CDR3 is 14 amino acids. In nucleotides, the CDR3 is TGTGCCAGCAGTTTAACCCCGAGCTCCTACGAGCAGTACTTC. Amino acid sequence: CASSLTPSSYEQYF.

The V call is TRBV5-1, the J call TRBJ1-2; D may be TRBD1 (5 bases). The CDR3 spans 14 residues. The V gene lost 2 bases and the J gene lost 4 bases, with 12 bases spanning the gap. Per the germline V gene, CDR1 is SGHRS and CDR2 is YFSETQ. The CDR3 loop reads CASSFVDSTYGYTF. The CDR3 DNA follows: TGCGCCAGCAGCTTTGTTGACAGTACCTATGGCTACACCTTC.

This clonotype has a handful of counts. This chain links TRBV7-9 with TRBJ2-7; D uncertain. Trimming pared 3 bases from V and 7 bases from J, leaving 10 bases between. Per the germline V gene, CDR1 is SEHNR and CDR2 is FQNEAQ (reference sequence). The length of the CDR3 is 12 residues. This chain's CDR3 is CASSFARVEQYF. The CDR3 DNA sequence: TGTGCCAGCAGCTTTGCCCGGGTTGAGCAGTACTTC.

The chain is built from TRBV3-1 and TRBJ2-1; 9 bases are shared with TRBD2. The J segment lost 6 bases and the V segment lost 5 bases, leaving 8 bases of the junction unmatched. The length of the CDR3 is 15 residues. Germline lookup yields CDR1 LGHDT and CDR2 YNNKEL (reference sequence). CDR3 nucleotide sequence: TGTGCCAGCAGCAAACCGCTAGCGGGAAGCAATGAGCAGTTCTTC. It codes for CASSKPLAGSNEQFF.